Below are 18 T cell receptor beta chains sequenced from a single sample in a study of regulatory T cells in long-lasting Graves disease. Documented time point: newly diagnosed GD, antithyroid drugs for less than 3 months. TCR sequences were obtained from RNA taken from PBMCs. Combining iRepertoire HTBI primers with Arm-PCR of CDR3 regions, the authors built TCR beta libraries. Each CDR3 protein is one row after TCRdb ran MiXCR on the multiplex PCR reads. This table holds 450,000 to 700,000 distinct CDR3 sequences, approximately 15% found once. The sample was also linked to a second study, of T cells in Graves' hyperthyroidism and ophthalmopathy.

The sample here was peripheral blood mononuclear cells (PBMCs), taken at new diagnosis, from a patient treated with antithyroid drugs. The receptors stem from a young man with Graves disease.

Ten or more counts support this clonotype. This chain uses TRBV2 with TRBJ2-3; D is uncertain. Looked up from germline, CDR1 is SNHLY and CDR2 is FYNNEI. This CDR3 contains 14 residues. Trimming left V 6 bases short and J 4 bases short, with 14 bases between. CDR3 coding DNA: TGTGCCAGCAGGGTCAACCCCGGACCAGATACGCAGTATTTT. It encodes CASRVNPGPDTQYF. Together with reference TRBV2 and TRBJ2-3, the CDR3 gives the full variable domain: EPEVTQTPSHQVTQMGQEVILRCVPISNHLYFYWYRQILGQKVEFLVSFYNNEISEKSEIFDDQFSVERPDGSNFTLKIRSTKLEDSAMYFCASRVNPGPDTQYFGPGTRLTVL.

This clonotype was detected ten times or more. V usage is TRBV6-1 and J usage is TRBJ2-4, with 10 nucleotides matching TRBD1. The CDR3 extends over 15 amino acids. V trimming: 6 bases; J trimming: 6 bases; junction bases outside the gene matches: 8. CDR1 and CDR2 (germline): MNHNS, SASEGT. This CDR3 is CASSLTGGGGNIQYF. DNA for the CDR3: TGTGCCAGCAGCTTGACAGGGGGCGGTGGAAACATTCAGTACTTC.

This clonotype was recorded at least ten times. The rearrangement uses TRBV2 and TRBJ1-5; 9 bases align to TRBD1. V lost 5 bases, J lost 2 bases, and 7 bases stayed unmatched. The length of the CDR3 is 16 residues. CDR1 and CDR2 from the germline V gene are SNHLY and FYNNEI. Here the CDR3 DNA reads TGTGCCAGCAGTCGACAGGGGGAGGTGGGCAATCAGCCCCAGCATTTT. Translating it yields CASSRQGEVGNQPQHF.

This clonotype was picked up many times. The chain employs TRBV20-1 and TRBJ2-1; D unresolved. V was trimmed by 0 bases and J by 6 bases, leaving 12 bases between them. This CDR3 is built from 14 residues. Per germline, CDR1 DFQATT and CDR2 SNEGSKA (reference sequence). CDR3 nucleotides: TGCAGTGCTAGAGATCAGAAGAACCCCAATGAGCAGTTCTTC. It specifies CSARDQKNPNEQFF.

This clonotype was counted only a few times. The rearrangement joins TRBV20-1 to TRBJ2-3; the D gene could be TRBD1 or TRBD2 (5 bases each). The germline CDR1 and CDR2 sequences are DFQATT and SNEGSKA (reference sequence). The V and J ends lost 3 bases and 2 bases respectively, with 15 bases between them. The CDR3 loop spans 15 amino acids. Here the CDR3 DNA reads TGCAGTGCTAGGGGGGTACTAGTGCACACAGATACGCAGTATTTT. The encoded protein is CSARGVLVHTDTQYF.

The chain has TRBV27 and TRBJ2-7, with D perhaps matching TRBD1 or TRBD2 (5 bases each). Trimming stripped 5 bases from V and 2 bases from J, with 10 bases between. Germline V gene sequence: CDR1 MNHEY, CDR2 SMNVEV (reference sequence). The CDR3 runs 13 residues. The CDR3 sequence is CASSRQRAYEQYF. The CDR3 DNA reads TGTGCCAGCAGTCGACAGAGGGCCTACGAGCAGTACTTC.

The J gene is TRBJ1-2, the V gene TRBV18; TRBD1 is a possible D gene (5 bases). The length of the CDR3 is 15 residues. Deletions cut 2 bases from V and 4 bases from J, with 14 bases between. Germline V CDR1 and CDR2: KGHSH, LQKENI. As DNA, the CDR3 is TGTGCCAGCTCACCAGAACTCCGGGACCTCTATGGCTACACCTTC. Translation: CASSPELRDLYGYTF.

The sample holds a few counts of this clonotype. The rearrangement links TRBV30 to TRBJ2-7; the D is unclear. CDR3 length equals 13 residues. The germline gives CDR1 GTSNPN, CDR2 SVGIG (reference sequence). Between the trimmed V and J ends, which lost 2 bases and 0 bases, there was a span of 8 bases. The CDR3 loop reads CAWSTEASYEQYF. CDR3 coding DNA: TGTGCCTGGAGTACAGAGGCCTCCTACGAGCAGTACTTC.

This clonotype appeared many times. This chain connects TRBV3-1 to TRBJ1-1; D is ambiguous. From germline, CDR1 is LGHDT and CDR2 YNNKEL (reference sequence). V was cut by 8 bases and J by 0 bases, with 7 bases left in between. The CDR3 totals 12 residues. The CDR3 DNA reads TGTGCCAGCGCAGGCATGAACACTGAAGCTTTCTTT. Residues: CASAGMNTEAFF. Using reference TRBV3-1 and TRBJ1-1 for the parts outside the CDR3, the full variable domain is DTAVSQTPKYLVTQMGNDKSIKCEQNLGHDTMYWYKQDSKKFLKIMFSYNNKELIINETVPNRFSPKSPDKAHLNLHINSLELGDSAVYFCASAGMNTEAFFGQGTRLTVV.

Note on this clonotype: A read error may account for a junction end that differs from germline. CDR3 DNA sequence: TGTGCCACCAGTGATTCGGGGGCAGGGGGCTACACCTTC. Encoded protein: CATSDSGAGGYTF. The chain carries TRBV6-4 and TRBJ1-2; D may be TRBD1 (6 bases). Germline-derived CDR1 and CDR2 are MRHNA and SNTAGT. The CDR3 is 13 residues long.

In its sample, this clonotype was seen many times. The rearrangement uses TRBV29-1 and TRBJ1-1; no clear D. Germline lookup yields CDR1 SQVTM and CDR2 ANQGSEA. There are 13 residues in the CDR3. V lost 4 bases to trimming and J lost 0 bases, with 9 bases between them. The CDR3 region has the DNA TGCAGCGTTGTTGCAGACATGAACACTGAAGCTTTCTTT. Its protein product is CSVVADMNTEAFF.

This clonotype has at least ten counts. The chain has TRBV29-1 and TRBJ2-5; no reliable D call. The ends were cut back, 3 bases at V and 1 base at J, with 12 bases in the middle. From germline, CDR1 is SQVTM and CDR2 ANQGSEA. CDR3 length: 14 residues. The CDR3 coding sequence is TGCAGCGTTGATTTTGGAAAAGGCCAAGAGACCCAGTACTTC. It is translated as CSVDFGKGQETQYF.

The CDR3 region has the DNA TGCGCCAGCAGCCAAGAAGGGGGGTTTCGGAATCAGCCCCAGCATTTT. Amino acid sequence: CASSQEGGFRNQPQHF. The J gene is TRBJ1-5, the V gene TRBV4-1; TRBD1 might be the D (6 bases). V lost 0 bases and J 4 bases, leaving 13 bases between the germline ends. Germline V CDR1 and CDR2: MGHRA, YSYEKL. The CDR3 length is 16 residues.

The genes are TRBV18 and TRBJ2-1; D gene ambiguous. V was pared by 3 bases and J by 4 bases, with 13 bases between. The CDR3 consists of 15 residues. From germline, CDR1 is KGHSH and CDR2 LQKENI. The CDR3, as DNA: TGTGCCAGCTCACCCCTGTTACCGAAGTACAATGAGCAGTTCTTC. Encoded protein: CASSPLLPKYNEQFF.

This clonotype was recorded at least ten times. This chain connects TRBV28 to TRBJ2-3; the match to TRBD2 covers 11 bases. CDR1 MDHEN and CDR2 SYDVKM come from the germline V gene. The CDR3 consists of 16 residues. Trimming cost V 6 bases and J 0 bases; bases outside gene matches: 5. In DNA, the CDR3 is TGTGCCAGCAGGCGGACTAGCGGGCATAGCACAGATACGCAGTATTTT. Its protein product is CASRRTSGHSTDTQYF. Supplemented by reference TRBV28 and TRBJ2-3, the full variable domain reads DVKVTQSSRYLVKRTGEKVFLECVQDMDHENMFWYRQDPGLGLRLIYFSYDVKMKEKGDIPEGYSVSREKKERFSLILESASTNQTSMYLCASRRTSGHSTDTQYFGPGTRLTVL.

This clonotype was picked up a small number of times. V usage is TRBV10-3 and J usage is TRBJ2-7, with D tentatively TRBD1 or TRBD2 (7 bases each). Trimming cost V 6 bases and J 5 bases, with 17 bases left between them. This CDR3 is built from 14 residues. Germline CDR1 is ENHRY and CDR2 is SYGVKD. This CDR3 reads CAIRPQGGVDEQYF. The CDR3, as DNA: TGTGCCATCAGGCCTCAGGGGGGGGTAGACGAGCAGTACTTC.

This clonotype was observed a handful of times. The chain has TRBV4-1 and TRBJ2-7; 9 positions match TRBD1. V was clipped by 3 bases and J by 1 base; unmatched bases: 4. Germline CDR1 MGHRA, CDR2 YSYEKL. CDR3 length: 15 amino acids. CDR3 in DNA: TGCGCCAGCAGCCAGGACAGGGGTTTTTCCTACGAGCAGTACTTC. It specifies CASSQDRGFSYEQYF.

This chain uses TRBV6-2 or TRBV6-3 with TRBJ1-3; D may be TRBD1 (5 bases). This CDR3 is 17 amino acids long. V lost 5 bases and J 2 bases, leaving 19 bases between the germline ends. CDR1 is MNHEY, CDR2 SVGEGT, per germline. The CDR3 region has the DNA TGTGCCAGCAGTGAATTCACCCCCCCGGGGCCTGGAAACACCATATATTTT. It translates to CASSEFTPPGPGNTIYF.